The entry below gives a single T cell receptor (beta chain) sequence along with its context. What it recognizes is unknown. These data come from a study of pediatric ulcerative colitis. Study-wide findings and caveats: Acute severe colitis showed lower rectal diversity from clonal expansions.

The rectum was sampled with one to two pinch biopsies at colonoscopy. The diagnostic colonoscopy in ulcerative colitis patients preceded any immunosuppressive treatment. The repertoire was sequenced with immunoSEQ multiplex PCR; TCRdb's copy has only in-frame clones and lacks some. The sample carries 30,000 to 35,000 clones, about 81% recorded once. The sample taken for sequencing was gut tissue. This receptor was identified in a boy aged 5-17 years with mild ulcerative colitis.

CDR3 protein: CASSSVGRTLYGYTF. CDR3 in DNA: TGTGCCAGCAGCTCGGTGGGCAGAACACTCTATGGCTACACCTTC. The V gene is TRBV7-9, the J gene TRBJ1-2, with D unclear. Germline CDR1 SEHNR, CDR2 FQNEAQ (reference sequence). V lost 4 bases, J lost 4 bases, and 16 bases lay in between. This CDR3 contains 15 residues.